This T cell receptor beta chain was retrieved from a study of glioma-infiltrating T cells. Findings of the study overall: Tissue-blood divergence was below expectation in non-neoplastic patients, above in gliomas. Tissue and blood shared very few CDR3 sequences.

This clonotype was seen at least ten times. Its antigen is currently unknown. TCR alpha and beta CDR3 regions were amplified from RNA using iRepertoire nested multiplex PCR. Tissue mRNA or PBMC total RNA, roughly 85-450 ng, went into one-step reverse transcription and amplification. Using its own MiXCR run on the multiplex PCR reads, TCRdb lists one record per CDR3 protein. This sample yields tens of thousands of distinct CDR3 sequences, of which about 23% are seen a single time; 6.7% belongs to the top ten. After removal of 6 bases from V and 4 bases from J, the junction contained 7 bases not matched to a gene. The CDR3 contains 14 residues.

The J gene is TRBJ1-1, the V gene TRBV12-3 or TRBV12-4; the match to TRBD1 covers 8 bases. Sample: glioma tissue, nonneoplastic brain tissue, or PBMCs (not recorded which). This clonotype was obtained from a human donor with low-grade glioma or glioblastoma, undergoing nonglioma brain surgery, or in good health (not recorded which). In DNA, the CDR3 is TGTGCCAGCAGGCGGACAGGGTCTAGCACTGAAGCTTTCTTT. This gives the protein CASRRTGSSTEAFF.